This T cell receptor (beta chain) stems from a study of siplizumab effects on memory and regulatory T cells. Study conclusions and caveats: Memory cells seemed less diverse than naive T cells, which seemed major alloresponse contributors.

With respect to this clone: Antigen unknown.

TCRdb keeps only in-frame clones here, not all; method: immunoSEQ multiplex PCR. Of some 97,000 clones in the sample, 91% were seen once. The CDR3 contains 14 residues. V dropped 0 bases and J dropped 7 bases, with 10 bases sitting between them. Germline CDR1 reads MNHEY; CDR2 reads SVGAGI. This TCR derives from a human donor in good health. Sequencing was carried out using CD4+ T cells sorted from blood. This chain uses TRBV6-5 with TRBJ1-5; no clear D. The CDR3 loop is CASSYSNREQPQHF. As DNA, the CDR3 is TGTGCCAGCAGTTACTCGAATCGGGAACAGCCCCAGCATTTT.